This TCR beta chain was documented in a study of T cell responses to AZD1222 COVID-19 vaccine. Germline V gene data show CDR1 as SGHTA and CDR2 as FQGNSA. This CDR3 has 14 amino acids. V dropped 5 bases and J dropped 4; count of bases not matched to a gene: 4. Study-wide results and limits: CD4 TCRs covered the whole spike, strongest at regions 160-218 and 743-854. Among spike-specific TCRs, nearly half reportedly target unmutated variant regions.

Concerning this clone itself: The antigen remains unidentified.

Sequenced by immunoSEQ multiplex PCR; TCRdb stores in-frame clones only, minus some. In the table there are about 110,000 clones, approximately 88% of which are singletons. The clonotype originates from an adult in good health. The specimen was peripheral blood, collected on day 0 of AZD1222 vaccination. The rearrangement uses TRBV7-2 and TRBJ1-3; 8 bases align to TRBD1. The CDR3 DNA sequence: TGTGCCAGCAGCCAGGGGGCGTTAGGAAACACCATATATTTT. The encoded protein is CASSQGALGNTIYF.